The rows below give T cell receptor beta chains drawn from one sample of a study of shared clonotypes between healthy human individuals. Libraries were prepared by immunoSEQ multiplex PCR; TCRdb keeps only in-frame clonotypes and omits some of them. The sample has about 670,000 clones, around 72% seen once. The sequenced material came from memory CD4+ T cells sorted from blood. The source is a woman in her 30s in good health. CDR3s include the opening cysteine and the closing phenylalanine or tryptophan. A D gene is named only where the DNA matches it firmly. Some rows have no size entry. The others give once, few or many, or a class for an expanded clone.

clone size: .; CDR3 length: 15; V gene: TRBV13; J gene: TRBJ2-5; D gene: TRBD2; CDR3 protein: CASSKGLDHGETQYF; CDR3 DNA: TGTGCCAGCAGTAAGGGACTAGACCATGGGGAGACCCAGTACTTC
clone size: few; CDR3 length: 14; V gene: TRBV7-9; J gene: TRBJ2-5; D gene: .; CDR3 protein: CASSLVAGEETQYF; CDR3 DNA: TGTGCCAGCAGCTTAGTTGCAGGGGAAGAGACCCAGTACTTC
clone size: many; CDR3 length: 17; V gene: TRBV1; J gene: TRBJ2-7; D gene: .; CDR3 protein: CTSSQDETGGPPYEQYF; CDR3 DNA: TGCACCAGCAGCCAAGATGAGACGGGAGGGCCTCCCTACGAGCAGTACTTC
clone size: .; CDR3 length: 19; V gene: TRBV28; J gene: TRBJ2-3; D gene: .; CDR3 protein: CASSFVWTTERASTDTQYF; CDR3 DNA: TGTGCCAGCAGTTTCGTATGGACTACCGAAAGGGCTAGCACAGATACGCAGTATTTT
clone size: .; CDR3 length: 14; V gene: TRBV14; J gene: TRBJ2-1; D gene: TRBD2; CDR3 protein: CASSLGLARNEQFF; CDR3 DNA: TGTGCCAGCAGCCTAGGACTAGCGAGGAATGAGCAGTTCTTC
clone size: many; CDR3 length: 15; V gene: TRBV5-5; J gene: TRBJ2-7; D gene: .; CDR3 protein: CASSFRTDPSYEQYF; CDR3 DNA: TGTGCCAGCAGCTTTAGGACCGACCCCTCCTACGAGCAGTACTTC
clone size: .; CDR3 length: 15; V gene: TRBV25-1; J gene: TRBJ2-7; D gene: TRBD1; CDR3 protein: CASRPMDRGFYEQYF; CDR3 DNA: TGTGCCAGCCGTCCCATGGACAGGGGATTCTACGAGCAGTACTTC
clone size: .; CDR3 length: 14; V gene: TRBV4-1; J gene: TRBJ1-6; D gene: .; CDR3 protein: CASSLPGRESPLHF; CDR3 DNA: TGCGCCAGCAGCCTCCCAGGCAGGGAGTCACCCCTCCACTTT
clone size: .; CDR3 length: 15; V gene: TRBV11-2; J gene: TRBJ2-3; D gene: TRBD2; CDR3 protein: CASSLIAGDTDTQYF; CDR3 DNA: TGTGCCAGCAGCTTGATTGCGGGAGACACAGATACGCAGTATTTT
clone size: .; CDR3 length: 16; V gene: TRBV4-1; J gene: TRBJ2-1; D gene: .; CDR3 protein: CASSQDQRASANEQFF; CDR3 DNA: TGCGCCAGCAGCCAAGATCAGCGCGCTAGCGCCAATGAGCAGTTCTTC